One sample yielded the 21 T cell receptor beta chains listed below, sequenced in a study of molecular identifiers for immune sequencing clone quantification. TCRdb re-analysed the PCR reads in MiXCR, keeping a single row per CDR3 protein. Among some 70,000 distinct CDR3 sequences listed, around 18% were seen once. Sequenced sample: naive CD8+ T cells from blood, with Jurkat cell RNA spiked in. Subset denoted: FACS-sorted CD8+CD4-CCR7+CD45RA+ naive T cells. The receptor set was obtained from a human donor in good health. Some libraries in this study had Jurkat cell RNA spiked in.

This clonotype was seen repeatedly, ten times or more. The rearrangement uses TRBV29-1 and TRBJ2-5, with 8 bases lining up with TRBD2. CDR1 is SQVTM and CDR2 is ANQGSEA in the germline V gene. Losses at the gene ends were 2 bases for V and 1 base for J; bases not matched to a gene: 6. The CDR3 loop spans 15 amino acids. The CDR3 coding sequence is TGCAGCGTTGAACTACCGCGGGAGGCCCAAGAGACCCAGTACTTC. Its translation is CSVELPREAQETQYF.

The rearrangement links TRBV7-6 to TRBJ2-7, with D tentatively TRBD1 or TRBD2 (5 bases each). There are 13 residues in the CDR3. V was shortened by 3 bases and J by 4 bases, with 10 bases between the two germline ends. In germline, CDR1 is SGHVS, CDR2 FNYEAQ. As DNA, the CDR3 is TGTGCCAGCAGCTTGAGGGGCGGGTACGAGCAGTACTTC. Translation: CASSLRGGYEQYF.

In the case of this clonotype: This clone may be a read error of a much larger clone one base away. The chain is built from TRBV28 and TRBJ2-7, with 10 nucleotides matching TRBD2. The CDR3 is made up of 16 amino acids. The germline gives CDR1 MDHEN, CDR2 SYDVKM. The CDR3 DNA is TGTGCCGGCAGTTTACACCCCGGGACTAGCGAGTACGAGCAGTACTTC. Amino acids: CAGSLHPGTSEYEQYF.

There are many counts of this clonotype. The rearrangement links TRBV4-1 to TRBJ2-3; no clear D gene. CDR1 and CDR2 (germline): MGHRA, YSYEKL. Deletions cut 0 bases from V and 7 bases from J, with 8 bases between. This CDR3 spans 13 amino acids. The DNA for the CDR3 is TGCGCCAGCAGCCAAGATCTGGTGAATACGCAGTATTTT. It codes for CASSQDLVNTQYF.

The V gene is TRBV12-3 or TRBV12-4, the J gene TRBJ2-2; maybe TRBD1 (5 bases). The length of the CDR3 is 13 residues. The V end lost 5 bases, the J end lost 10 bases, and 14 bases lay between the germline ends. This chain's CDR3 is CASSRQPTEELFF. The CDR3 nucleotides are TGTGCCAGCAGTCGACAGCCGACGGAGGAGCTGTTTTTT.

With respect to this clonotype: A read error may be the cause here, since a much bigger clone is one base away. No conserved phenylalanine or tryptophan is present at the end of the CDR3, so a read error is the likely explanation. The DNA for the CDR3 is TGTGCCAGCAGCCAAGCCGGGACTCCGATCTACAATGAGCAGTTCTAC. The encoded protein is CASSQAGTPIYNEQFY. The chain recombines TRBV14 with TRBJ2-1; weak D call: TRBD2 (6 bases). Per germline, CDR1 SGHDN and CDR2 FVKESK. The CDR3 has 16 residues. V lost 1 base and J lost 3, with 13 bases in between.

This clonotype was observed at least ten times. For the CDR3, the DNA is TGTGCCAGCAGTGAACGCCCGGGTCCGTACTACGAGCAGTACTTC. Its translation is CASSERPGPYYEQYF. The genes are TRBV6-1 and TRBJ2-7; D is undetermined. Germline V gene lookup returns CDR1 MNHNS and CDR2 SASEGT. Between the trimmed V and J ends, which lost 2 bases and 3 bases, there was a span of 14 bases. This CDR3 contains 15 residues.

About this clonotype itself: This may be a read error: a much more frequent sequence differs by one nucleotide. The J gene is TRBJ2-1, the V gene TRBV4-1; D not certain. The CDR3 extends over 12 amino acids. Germline CDR1 and CDR2: MGHRA and YSYEKL. The V end was cut by 4 bases, the J end by 8 bases, with 9 bases between. CDR3 loop: CASSLGRDEQFF. The CDR3 region has the DNA TGCGCCAGCAGCCTAGGTAGGGATGAGCAGTTCTTC.

This clonotype was observed many times. The genes are TRBV18 and TRBJ2-3; D is ambiguous. Germline V gene data show CDR1 as KGHSH and CDR2 as LQKENI. Trimming stripped 0 bases from V and 2 bases from J, with 6 bases between. This CDR3 contains 14 residues. The CDR3 sequence: CASSPPTITDTQYF. CDR3 DNA: TGTGCCAGCTCACCACCCACAATCACAGATACGCAGTATTTT.

With respect to this clonotype: A junction boundary mismatches the germline segment, possibly from a read error. The chain uses TRBV10-3 and TRBJ2-7; D not resolved. CDR1 ENHRY and CDR2 SYGVKD come from the germline V gene. The CDR3 consists of 15 residues. CDR3 sequence: CAFSECEANTCEQYF. CDR3 bases: TGTGCCTTCAGTGAGTGTGAAGCCAATACCTGCGAGCAGTACTTC.

In its sample, this clonotype was seen many times. The V call is TRBV29-1, the J call TRBJ2-7, with D perhaps matching TRBD1 (6 bases). CDR3 size: 13 residues. The germline gives CDR1 SQVTM, CDR2 ANQGSEA. The germline V and J ends were trimmed by 5 bases and 4 bases, with 15 bases remaining between them. The CDR3 region has the DNA TGCAGCGTTCGCGCAGGGGATCGTTACGAGCAGTACTTC. This translates into CSVRAGDRYEQYF.

This clonotype was counted ten times or more. V and J are TRBV6-6 and TRBJ1-2; D unclear. V was shortened by 2 bases and J by 6 bases, with 19 bases between the two germline ends. Per germline, CDR1 MNHNY and CDR2 SVGAGI (reference sequence). The CDR3 loop spans 16 amino acids. CDR3 sequence (DNA): TGTGCCAGCAGTTACCCACCCATTGTACGGTCGGATGGCTACACCTTC. The encoded protein is CASSYPPIVRSDGYTF.

A word on this clonotype: This clone may be a read error of a much larger clone one base away. The chain links TRBV5-1 to TRBJ2-2, with D possibly being TRBD2 (5 bases). Germline CDR1 SGHRS, CDR2 YFSETQ. Trimming took off 2 bases at V and 1 base at J, with 18 bases between the two ends. The CDR3 extends over 18 amino acids. The CDR3 loop reads CASSFFSWTAGNTGELFF. As DNA, the CDR3 is TGCGCCAGCAGCTTCTTTTCCTGGACTGCCGGGAACACCGGGGAGCTGTTTTTT. The full variable domain, its missing parts supplied by reference TRBV5-1 and TRBJ2-2, is KAGVTQTPRYLIKTRGQQVTLSCSPISGHRSVSWYQQTPGQGLQFLFEYFSETQRNKGNFPGRFSGRQFSNSRSEMNVSTLELGDSALYLCASSFFSWTAGNTGELFFGEGSRLTVL.

The sample holds a few counts of this clonotype. This chain uses TRBV5-1 with TRBJ2-2; no firm D call. This CDR3 contains 13 residues. V was cut by 6 bases and J by 6 bases, with 12 bases left in between. Germline lookup yields CDR1 SGHRS and CDR2 YFSETQ. CDR3: CASNPPVSGELFF. The CDR3 region has the DNA TGCGCCAGCAACCCCCCGGTATCCGGGGAGCTGTTTTTT. Combining the CDR3 with reference TRBV5-1 and TRBJ2-2 gives the whole variable domain KAGVTQTPRYLIKTRGQQVTLSCSPISGHRSVSWYQQTPGQGLQFLFEYFSETQRNKGNFPGRFSGRQFSNSRSEMNVSTLELGDSALYLCASNPPVSGELFFGEGSRLTVL.

This clonotype was picked up many times. J is TRBJ2-2 and V is TRBV9; tentative D call: TRBD2 (5 bases). V lost 2 bases to trimming and J lost 7 bases, with 18 bases between them. Germline V CDR1 and CDR2: SGDLS, YYNGEE. The CDR3 is 16 residues long. The CDR3 loop is CASSVSGGEVNGELFF. The CDR3 DNA follows: TGTGCCAGCAGCGTTTCCGGAGGCGAGGTGAACGGGGAGCTGTTTTTT.

About this clonotype: A much larger clone sits a single nucleotide away, making a read error possible. The chain combines TRBV20-1 with TRBJ2-1; tentative D call: TRBD2 (7 bases). Germline V gives CDR1 DFQATT, CDR2 SNEGSKA (reference sequence). The CDR3 covers 15 residues. This CDR3 reads CSAREYGRETGERFF. In nucleotides, the CDR3 is TGCAGTGCTAGAGAATATGGGCGGGAGACAGGTGAGCGGTTCTTC.

Remarks on this clonotype: At one end the junction does not follow the germline gene, possibly because of a read error. The chain carries TRBV29-1 and TRBJ2-7; D could derive from TRBD1 or TRBD2 (5 bases each). Looked up from germline, CDR1 is SQVTM and CDR2 is ANQGSEA. There are 14 residues in the CDR3. The CDR3 reads CSAEDWGRPYEQYF. CDR3 in DNA: TGCAGCGCTGAAGATTGGGGACGGCCCTACGAGCAGTACTTC.

The chain links TRBV4-1 to TRBJ2-7; 8 bases fit TRBD1. Trimming at V came to 6 bases and at J to 0 bases, leaving 7 bases not matched to a gene. The CDR3 is made up of 15 amino acids. CDR1 and CDR2 from the germline V gene are MGHRA and YSYEKL. DNA for the CDR3: TGCGCCAGCAGTGATGACAGGGGATACTCCTACGAGCAGTACTTC. Translated, it gives CASSDDRGYSYEQYF.

This clonotype was detected only a few times. The chain joins TRBV7-9 to TRBJ2-1; 8 bases agree with TRBD2. The CDR3 has 16 amino acids. The V segment lost 4 bases and the J segment 4 bases; nucleotides outside the gene matches: 9. CDR1 and CDR2 (germline): SEHNR, FQNEAQ (reference sequence). The CDR3 sequence is CASSSFGRAVYNEQFF. CDR3 nucleotides: TGTGCCAGCAGCTCCTTCGGGAGGGCCGTGTACAATGAGCAGTTCTTC.

This clonotype was seen repeatedly, ten times or more. The rearrangement uses TRBV30 and TRBJ1-5, with 9 bases matching TRBD1. CDR1 GTSNPN and CDR2 SVGIG come from the germline V gene (reference sequence). The ends lost 3 bases at V and 4 bases at J; junction bases unmatched: 4. The CDR3 totals 14 residues. The DNA for the CDR3 is TGTGCCTGGAGCCCTGGACAGGGGAATCAGCCCCAGCATTTT. Its protein is CAWSPGQGNQPQHF.

This clonotype was detected many times. The chain is built from TRBV29-1 and TRBJ2-7; TRBD1 or TRBD2 may be the D gene (5 bases each). This CDR3 has 12 residues. Germline V gene lookup returns CDR1 SQVTM and CDR2 ANQGSEA. Trimming removed 4 bases from V and 3 bases from J, with 10 bases in between. Written as DNA, the CDR3 is TGCAGCGTTGGGGGGTTTGGCTACGAGCAGTACTTC. Protein: CSVGGFGYEQYF.